Listed here is a single T cell receptor (beta chain). This receptor's antigen is unknown. No much larger clone exists at a distance of one base, and base qualities are not known. Sequences SGHAT (CDR1) and FQNNGV (CDR2) are obtained from the germline V gene. The junction shows trimming of 0 bases on V and 0 bases on J, plus 14 bases between the germline ends. The CDR3 starts with the cysteine, ends with the phenylalanine, and has 17 residues. Only the CDR3 DNA stays, 51 bases, in frame from base 1. TCR CDR3 regions were amplified from genomic DNA by multiplex PCR using the deep immunoSEQ assay. Extracted genomic DNA from each cell subset was distributed evenly across all wells of several immunoSEQ 96-well plates, and each plate was treated as a replicate. For sorted subsets, approximately 190 ng genomic DNA, equal to 25,000 to 35,000 T cell genomes, was loaded into each replicate PCR. The purified libraries were quantified using a Qubit 3.0 fluorometer, sized with a Bioanalyzer 2100, and then quantified again using the KAPA Library Quantification kit. Each immunoSEQ 96-well plate was sequenced on its own single-read 150-cycle Illumina NextSeq 550 flow cell. The authors processed their data as follows. Because only junctional sequences without quality scores were contained in the immunoSEQ output, filtering matching that applied to full-length reads could not be performed. Sequences were annotated with PyIR, a Python wrapper for IgBLAST v1.9, using IMGT germline references to assign V/J genes and CDR3. Reads were filtered out if the reads had weak V/J assignments (E-value above 1e-6), no CDR3, stop codons, out-of-frame junctions, or ambiguous translated residues. A V3J clonotype was defined by an identical inferred V gene, J gene, and CDR3 amino acid sequence. Percentage overlap between repertoires was calculated by dividing the number of shared unique clonotypes by the size of the smaller repertoire. Repertoire richness was assessed with RTK rarefaction, the Chao1 estimator, and Recon v2.1 estimates of unobserved clonotypes. OLGA was used to compute generation probabilities for all TCRbeta clonotypes that the gDNA method yielded from a handful of donors. Imported from immuneACCESS, the table was reduced by TCRdb to in-frame sequences with V and J called. These copies leave out some clones; in studies compared against another copy, an unresolved V gene accounts for under half, and the cause of the remainder is not known. V and J calls and clone size are as listed in that table; D and trimming were resolved from the DNA. The sample table lists 1,400,000 or so clones, about 98.5% of them with a count of one. Approximately 0.4% of the sample belongs to the ten largest clones.

The sample belongs to a study of shared clonotypes between healthy human individuals (dated by TCRdb to the early 2020s). Study-wide context: The cohort included three men and two women between 18 and 49 years of age. To increase sequencing depth and limit assay-specific biases, TCR repertoire library preparation and sequencing were carried out by different laboratories using diverse techniques. For each donor, CD4 naive and CD4 memory were each given three plates, CD8 naive was given two plates, and CD8 memory was given one plate. Each donor's leukapheresis produced roughly between about 0.8 and 10 billion PBMCs. To estimate repertoire size and how much clonotype sharing occurs between individuals, the study deeply sequenced the blood TCR repertoires of 4 to 6 healthy adults. Study-wide findings and limitations: The genetic and exposure-history diversity represented was limited by the small number of donors. Naive subsets generally had larger estimated clonotype richness than memory subsets did. Sampling was restricted to blood, and TCR repertoires in tissues likely differ from the TCR repertoires found in blood. Compared with non-shared clonotypes, the clonotypes found in all four sorted-subset donors had higher generation probabilities. Based on pairwise subsampling, the degree of clonotype sharing among donors was expected to be affected by sequencing depth. Even with the large sequencing depth, rarefaction of the sorted-subset datasets indicated that sequencing was incomplete. Sharing across a few donors was observed for roughly 5% of naive CD4, less than 4% of naive CD8, over 2% of memory CD4, and roughly 0.4% of memory CD8 clonotypes.

The donors were healthy, HIV-negative adults who had no recently reported acute infections or vaccinations. Every donor was a Caucasian adult living in Nashville, Tennessee, USA. CD4+ T cells were enriched by magnetic negative selection; naive cells were then positively selected on CD45RA, and the negative fraction formed the memory subset. Blood was obtained by leukapheresis, after which PBMCs were separated by Ficoll-Histopaque density gradient centrifugation and cryopreserved in liquid nitrogen vapor phase. Purity and quantity of every magnetically sorted T cell population were checked by analytical flow cytometry. From each sorted fraction, genomic DNA was isolated and quantified by UV absorbance on a Nanodrop 2000c.

The sample comprised naive CD4+ T cells sorted from blood. The cell subset or site label on this specimen signifies: CD45RA+ positively selected. The sequence links TRBV11-2 to TRBJ2-5; the D gene assignment is ambiguous. This receptor was identified in a young man in good health. The CDR3 protein is CASSLDIRQKYQETQYF. The nucleotides read TGTGCCAGCAGCTTAGATATAAGGCAGAAGTACCAAGAGACCCAGTACTTC.